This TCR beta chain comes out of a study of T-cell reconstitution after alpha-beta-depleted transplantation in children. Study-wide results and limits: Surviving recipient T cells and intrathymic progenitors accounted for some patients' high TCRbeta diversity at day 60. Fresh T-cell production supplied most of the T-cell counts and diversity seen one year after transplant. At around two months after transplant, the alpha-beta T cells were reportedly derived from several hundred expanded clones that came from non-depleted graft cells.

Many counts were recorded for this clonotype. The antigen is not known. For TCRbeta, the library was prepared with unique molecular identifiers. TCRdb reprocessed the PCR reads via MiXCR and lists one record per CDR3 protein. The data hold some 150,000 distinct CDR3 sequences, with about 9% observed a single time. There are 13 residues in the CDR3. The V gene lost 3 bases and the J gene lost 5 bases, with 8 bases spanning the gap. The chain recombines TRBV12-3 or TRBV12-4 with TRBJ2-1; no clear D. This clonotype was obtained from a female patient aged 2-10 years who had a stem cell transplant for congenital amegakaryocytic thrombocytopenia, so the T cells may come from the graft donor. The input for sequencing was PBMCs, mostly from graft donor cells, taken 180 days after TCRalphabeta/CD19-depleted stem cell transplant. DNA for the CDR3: TGTGCCAGCAGTTTGGACCATGACAATGAGCAGTTCTTC. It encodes CASSLDHDNEQFF.